The entry that follows covers one T cell receptor (beta chain) sequence. This entry comes from a study of T cell clones after liver transplantation. Sequencing used immunoSEQ multiplex PCR; TCRdb keeps in-frame clones, though not all of them. The sample holds under 130,000 clones, roughly four fifths seen once. Unstimulated PBMCs were sorted into CD3+CD4+ and CD3+CD8+ populations. The germline V gene encodes CDR1 MNHEY and CDR2 SVGAGI. Trimming removed 7 bases from V and 7 bases from J; junction bases left unmatched: 10. This CDR3 contains 14 residues. Source: CD4+ T cells from blood, taken roughly 50 months after liver transplant. The chain combines TRBV6-5 with TRBJ1-5, with 7 bases matching TRBD1. The receptor comes from a human patient who received a liver transplant. Some T cells may arise from the graft donor. The CDR3 coding sequence is TGTGCCAGCAAGGAGACAGGGCGGAACCAGCCCCAGCATTTT. As protein: CASKETGRNQPQHF.